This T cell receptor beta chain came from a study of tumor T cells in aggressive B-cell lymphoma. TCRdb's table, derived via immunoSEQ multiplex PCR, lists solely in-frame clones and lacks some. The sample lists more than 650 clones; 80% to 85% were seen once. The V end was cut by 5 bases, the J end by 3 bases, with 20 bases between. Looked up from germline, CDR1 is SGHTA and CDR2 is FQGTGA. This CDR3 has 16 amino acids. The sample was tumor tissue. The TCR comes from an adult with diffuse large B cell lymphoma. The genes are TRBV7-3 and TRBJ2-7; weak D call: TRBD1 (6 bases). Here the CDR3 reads CASSPFHGPGDYEQYF. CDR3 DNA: TGTGCCAGCAGCCCCTTCCACGGGCCAGGGGACTACGAGCAGTACTTC.